A selection of T cell receptor beta chains follows, all from one sample in a study of CD8 T cells in ankylosing spondylitis. TCRdb fed the 5' RACE reads into MiXCR, producing one record per CDR3 protein. The sample has tens of thousands of distinct CDR3 sequences; roughly 9% are singletons. Sequencing used blood, either unsorted or a sorted T cell fraction (not recorded which). The receptors stem from a male donor with ankylosing spondylitis. CDR3s include the opening cysteine and the closing phenylalanine or tryptophan. A D gene is named only where the DNA matches it firmly. Size tells how often a clone was seen (once, few, many) or the class of an expanded clone, and some rows leave it out.

j_call	clone_size	d_call	v_call	cdr3_aa	cdr3_nt
TRBJ2-1	many	NA	TRBV24-1	CATSDLRASSYNEQFF	TGTGCCACCAGTGATTTGCGGGCGAGCTCCTACAATGAGCAGTTCTTC
TRBJ2-5	many	NA	TRBV4-1	CASSHRDTGQETQYF	TGCGCCAGCAGCCACCGGGACACCGGGCAAGAGACCCAGTACTTC
TRBJ1-1	few	NA	TRBV12-3/TRBV12-4	CASSFVRNSNTEAFF	TGTGCCAGCAGTTTTGTAAGAAATTCGAACACTGAAGCTTTCTTT
TRBJ2-3	few	NA	TRBV7-6	CASSHLQRLSLDTQYF	TGTGCCAGCAGCCATTTGCAGCGGCTTTCTTTAGATACGCAGTATTTT
TRBJ2-7	NA	NA	TRBV19	CASSPSLGGHEQYF	TGTGCCAGTAGCCCATCCCTGGGGGGACACGAGCAGTACTTC
TRBJ2-3	NA	NA	TRBV12-3/TRBV12-4	CASSLGSITTQYF	TGTGCCAGCAGTTTAGGGTCTATAACTACGCAGTATTTT
TRBJ1-6	NA	TRBD1	TRBV30	CAWSGGQGGSPLHF	TGTGCCTGGAGTGGTGGACAGGGAGGTTCACCCCTCCACTTT
TRBJ1-1	few	NA	TRBV19	CASSIAEENTEAFF	TGTGCCAGTAGTATAGCGGAGGAGAACACTGAAGCTTTCTTT
TRBJ2-1	few	TRBD2	TRBV5-6	CASSQGLAEYNEQFF	TGTGCCAGCAGCCAAGGACTAGCGGAGTACAATGAGCAGTTCTTC
TRBJ1-1	NA	TRBD1	TRBV30	CAWSAYRGLDTEAFF	TGTGCCTGGAGTGCCTACAGGGGGCTGGACACTGAAGCTTTCTTT
TRBJ1-1	few	NA	TRBV29-1	CSVELGNTEAFF	TGCAGCGTTGAGCTGGGGAACACTGAAGCTTTCTTT
TRBJ1-1	few	NA	TRBV7-9	CASSSPQDGEAFF	TGTGCCAGCAGCTCGCCACAGGACGGAGAAGCTTTCTTT
TRBJ2-1	NA	NA	TRBV20-1	CSAPPLSGTATYNEQFF	TGCAGTGCTCCCCCCCTGTCCGGGACGGCCACCTACAATGAGCAGTTCTTC
TRBJ1-6	many	NA	TRBV6-2/TRBV6-3	CASSYSSLNPGTSSYNSPLHF	TGTGCCAGCAGTTACTCTTCGTTGAATCCGGGGACGAGCTCCTATAATTCACCCCTCCACTTT
TRBJ2-1	few	TRBD2	TRBV5-6	CASSFNLAGAYEQFF	TGTGCCAGCAGCTTCAATCTAGCGGGAGCATATGAGCAGTTCTTC
TRBJ1-1	many	NA	TRBV4-2	CASSQGWSAEAFF	TGTGCCAGCAGCCAAGGCTGGTCGGCTGAAGCTTTCTTT
TRBJ2-1	NA	NA	TRBV5-1	CASSLERVDEQFF	TGCGCCAGCAGCTTGGAAAGGGTCGATGAGCAGTTCTTC
TRBJ2-2	NA	TRBD1	TRBV12-5	CASGFPKDRGLDTGELFF	TGTGCTAGTGGTTTCCCCAAAGACAGGGGTTTAGACACCGGGGAGCTGTTTTTT
TRBJ1-6	once	NA	TRBV7-9	CASSLMGLNSPLHF	TGTGCCAGCAGCCTGATGGGTCTGAATTCACCCCTCCACTTT
TRBJ2-1	NA	NA	TRBV5-1	CASSLVTALGHNEQFF	TGCGCCAGCAGCTTGGTGACAGCCCTAGGGCACAATGAGCAGTTCTTC
TRBJ2-7	NA	TRBD2	TRBV12-3/TRBV12-4	CASSATSGTYEQYF	TGTGCCAGCAGTGCGACTAGCGGCACCTACGAGCAGTACTTC
TRBJ2-3	many	NA	TRBV6-2/TRBV6-3	CASSYGAGDTQYF	TGTGCCAGCAGTTATGGAGCAGGGGATACGCAGTATTTT
TRBJ2-3	few	TRBD2	TRBV2	CASSPILQIAGEDTQYF	TGTGCCAGCAGTCCAATCCTCCAAATAGCGGGAGAAGATACGCAGTATTTT
TRBJ2-6	many	NA	TRBV12-3/TRBV12-4	CASRTLDGGTGANVLTF	TGTGCCAGCAGGACTTTAGACGGGGGAACAGGGGCCAACGTCCTGACTTTC
TRBJ2-5	few	NA	TRBV10-3	CAIIRRNPRDGGRVLETQYF	TGTGCCATCATCCGCCGAAACCCGAGGGACGGGGGTCGGGTATTGGAGACCCAGTACTTC
TRBJ2-1	many	TRBD2	TRBV5-1	CASSSGGVYNEQFF	TGCGCCAGCAGCTCGGGGGGGGTTTACAATGAGCAGTTCTTC
TRBJ2-7	NA	TRBD1	TRBV27	CASSFGDRRYEQYF	TGTGCCAGCAGTTTCGGGGACAGACGATACGAGCAGTACTTC
TRBJ2-1	many	NA	TRBV10-3	CAISDVYPTGEQFF	TGTGCCATCAGTGACGTCTACCCGACGGGTGAGCAGTTCTTC
TRBJ1-2	many	NA	TRBV29-1	CSVELDRLYGYTF	TGCAGCGTTGAACTTGACAGACTCTATGGCTACACCTTC
TRBJ1-1	NA	NA	TRBV10-2	CATSGGGTEAFF	TGCGCCACATCAGGAGGGGGCACTGAAGCTTTCTTT
TRBJ1-5	NA	NA	TRBV24-1	CATSDFRHNQPQHF	TGTGCCACCAGTGATTTCAGGCACAATCAGCCCCAGCATTTT
TRBJ2-6	few	NA	TRBV25-1	CASSEDVWSGANVLTF	TGTGCCAGCAGTGAAGATGTCTGGTCTGGGGCCAACGTCCTGACTTTC
TRBJ2-3	many	NA	TRBV5-1	CASSSYTDTQYF	TGCGCCAGCAGCAGTTACACAGATACGCAGTATTTT
TRBJ1-3	NA	TRBD1	TRBV10-3	CAISESPGQGYTIYF	TGTGCCATCAGTGAGTCGCCGGGACAGGGGTACACCATATATTTT
TRBJ2-7	many	NA	TRBV29-1	CSVLTGSGDEQYF	TGCAGCGTCCTAACAGGGTCGGGGGACGAGCAGTACTTC
TRBJ2-1	many	NA	TRBV5-6	CASSLTRINEQFF	TGTGCCAGCAGCTTGACGCGGATTAATGAGCAGTTCTTC
TRBJ2-2	many	NA	TRBV28	CASSLGRGGTGELFF	TGTGCCAGCAGTTTGGGCAGGGGAGGTACCGGGGAGCTGTTTTTT
TRBJ1-1	NA	TRBD1	TRBV27	CASRPDRVNTEAFF	TGTGCCAGCAGGCCGGACAGGGTGAACACTGAAGCTTTCTTT
TRBJ2-1	NA	TRBD2	TRBV6-1	CASSKFTSAHEQFF	TGTGCCAGCAGTAAATTTACTAGCGCGCATGAGCAGTTCTTC
TRBJ1-1	many	NA	TRBV13	CASSLEGDTNTEAFF	TGTGCCAGCAGCTTAGAAGGGGACACGAACACTGAAGCTTTCTTT
TRBJ1-2	few	NA	TRBV27	CASSFTAGDGYTF	TGTGCCAGCAGTTTTACAGCGGGGGATGGCTACACCTTC
TRBJ1-5	NA	NA	TRBV13	CASSLGLGSLGNQPQHF	TGTGCCAGCAGCTTAGGCCTAGGGTCACTGGGCAATCAGCCCCAGCATTTT
TRBJ2-2	NA	TRBD1	TRBV12-3/TRBV12-4	CASRDREVSTGELFF	TGTGCCAGCAGGGACAGGGAGGTCTCGACCGGGGAGCTGTTTTTT
TRBJ1-5	NA	TRBD1	TRBV4-1	CASSQQYRGPINQPQHF	TGCGCCAGCAGCCAGCAATACAGGGGACCCATCAATCAGCCCCAGCATTTT
TRBJ2-1	few	TRBD1	TRBV19	CASSISDRAGDEQFF	TGTGCCAGTAGTATCTCCGACAGGGCTGGCGATGAGCAGTTCTTC
TRBJ1-5	few	TRBD1	TRBV19	CASSIGQGIRGNQPQHF	TGTGCCAGTAGTATAGGACAGGGGATTAGGGGCAATCAGCCCCAGCATTTT
TRBJ2-6	few	TRBD1	TRBV29-1	CSAWGTGSGANVLTF	TGCAGCGCCTGGGGGACAGGGTCTGGGGCCAACGTCCTGACTTTC